The 20 T cell receptor beta chains below all came from one sample that was sequenced in a study of cytotoxic CD8 clonotypes in ibrutinib-treated CLL. Method: immunoSEQ multiplex PCR; TCRdb's copy keeps in-frame clones and lacks some. The table records more than 55,000 clones, 65% to 75% of them present only once. Here the sequenced sample was PBMCs, taken after 12 months of ibrutinib treatment. These TCRs come from a human donor with chronic lymphocytic leukemia.

This clone appeared a few times. The CDR3 spells CASSTRSGELFF. DNA of the CDR3: TGCGCCAGCAGTACAAGAAGCGGGGAGCTGTTTTTT. J is TRBJ2-2 and V is TRBV10-1; no reliable D call. This CDR3 contains 12 residues. Trimming shortened V by 5 bases and J by 7 bases, and 8 bases separated the two germline ends. Germline V gene data show CDR1 as WNHNN and CDR2 as SYGVQD (reference sequence).

This clone was seen a few times. At the DNA level, this CDR3 is encoded by other sequences in the same sample as well. The rearrangement links TRBV9 to TRBJ2-6; D is undetermined. Germline lookup yields CDR1 SGDLS and CDR2 YYNGEE. This CDR3 comprises 13 residues. V gave up 2 bases and J gave up 1 base, with 1 base separating them. Written as DNA, the CDR3 is TGTGCCAGCAGCGTTTCTGGGGCCAACGTCCTGACTTTC. Its translation is CASSVSGANVLTF.

The gene calls are TRBV27 and TRBJ2-1, with 9 bases identical to TRBD1. Germline V CDR1 and CDR2: MNHEY, SMNVEV (reference sequence). The V gene end was trimmed by 6 bases and the J gene end by 3 bases; junction bases not matched to a gene: 9. This CDR3 has 16 amino acids. The CDR3 DNA reads TGTGCCAGCAGCCTATCCCGGGACAGGGTCTACAATGAGCAGTTCTTC. This translates into CASSLSRDRVYNEQFF.

This clone has a single count. The V gene is TRBV2, the J gene TRBJ2-1, with TRBD2 identical over 8 bases. This CDR3 spans 17 amino acids. CDR1 is SNHLY, CDR2 FYNNEI, per germline. The J segment lost 6 bases and the V segment lost 5 bases, leaving 15 bases of the junction unmatched. The CDR3 DNA reads as TGTGCCAGCAGTAAAGTCAGCGGGAGTTCGCAGGGCAATGAGCAGTTCTTC. Its translation is CASSKVSGSSQGNEQFF.

The CDR3 DNA reads TGCGCCAGCAGTCAAACCGGACAGGGTAATGCCTACAATGAGCAGTTCTTC. It is translated as CASSQTGQGNAYNEQFF. The genes are TRBV23-1 and TRBJ2-1; 8 positions agree with TRBD1. TRBV23-1 is marked as an open reading frame, function uncertain. The CDR3 sequence is 17 residues long. V shed 2 bases, J shed 2 bases, and the junction held 8 bases outside the gene matches.

The V and J genes are TRBV5-1 and TRBJ1-1; a possible D gene is TRBD1 (6 bases). CDR3 length: 14 residues. V dropped 3 bases and J dropped 5 bases, with 14 bases sitting between them. The V gene's germline CDR1 is SGHRS and CDR2 YFSETQ. The CDR3 sequence is CASSWEQGRTEAFF. CDR3 bases: TGCGCCAGCAGCTGGGAACAGGGACGGACTGAAGCTTTCTTT.

This clone turned up a few times. The genes are TRBV2 and TRBJ1-5; tentative D call: TRBD1 (6 bases). In germline, CDR1 is SNHLY, CDR2 FYNNEI. The CDR3 is 16 residues long. V lost 5 bases and J 7 bases, leaving 21 bases between the germline ends. CDR3 in DNA: TGTGCCAGCAGTTCAACCAGGACAGCTAAGGGCCAGCCCCAGCATTTT. Protein: CASSSTRTAKGQPQHF. The full variable domain, rest sourced from reference TRBV2 and TRBJ1-5, is EPEVTQTPSHQVTQMGQEVILRCVPISNHLYFYWYRQILGQKVEFLVSFYNNEISEKSEIFDDQFSVERPDGSNFTLKIRSTKLEDSAMYFCASSSTRTAKGQPQHFGDGTRLSIL.

The V gene is TRBV7-9, the J gene TRBJ2-7; 7 nucleotides match TRBD2. J was trimmed by 6 bases and V by 5 bases; bases with no gene match: 7. The CDR3 consists of 13 residues. Germline V gives CDR1 SEHNR, CDR2 FQNEAQ (reference sequence). The CDR3 loop is CASSPSGGPEQYF. The CDR3 bases are TGTGCCAGCAGCCCTTCGGGAGGTCCCGAGCAGTACTTC.

This clone was seen only once. This sequence joins TRBV5-1 and TRBJ2-1, with 9 bases matching TRBD2. Germline V CDR1 and CDR2: SGHRS, YFSETQ. The CDR3 is 15 amino acids. The trim removed 0 bases at V and 8 bases at J, leaving 6 bases unmatched. CDR3 loop: CASSLGLAGAYEQFF. CDR3 in DNA: TGCGCCAGCAGCTTGGGGTTAGCGGGAGCTTATGAGCAGTTCTTC. Combining the CDR3 with reference TRBV5-1 and TRBJ2-1 gives the whole variable domain KAGVTQTPRYLIKTRGQQVTLSCSPISGHRSVSWYQQTPGQGLQFLFEYFSETQRNKGNFPGRFSGRQFSNSRSEMNVSTLELGDSALYLCASSLGLAGAYEQFFGPGTRLTVL.

The rearrangement joins TRBV5-6 to TRBJ1-5; D is possibly TRBD1 (5 bases). The V and J ends lost 0 bases and 5 bases respectively, with 9 bases between them. Per the germline V gene, CDR1 is SGHDT and CDR2 is YYEEEE. The CDR3 consists of 14 residues. The CDR3, as DNA: TGTGCCAGCAGCTTGGGATGGGGGGATCAGCCCCAGCATTTT. Protein: CASSLGWGDQPQHF. Using reference TRBV5-6 and TRBJ1-5 for the parts outside the CDR3, the full variable domain is DAGVTQSPTHLIKTRGQQVTLRCSPKSGHDTVSWYQQALGQGPQFIFQYYEEEERQRGNFPDRFSGHQFPNYSSELNVNALLLGDSALYLCASSLGWGDQPQHFGDGTRLSIL.

The chain couples TRBV28 to TRBJ2-1; 10 nucleotides line up with TRBD1. The CDR3 length is 17 residues. The germline V gene encodes CDR1 MDHEN and CDR2 SYDVKM. V lost 2 bases to trimming and J lost 8 bases; unmatched junction nucleotides: 12. The CDR3, as DNA: TGTGCCAGCAGTTTACCGCGCCTCGGACAGGGGGGCGATGAGCAGTTCTTC. Translated: CASSLPRLGQGGDEQFF.

The chain links TRBV30 to TRBJ1-1, with D possibly being TRBD1 (6 bases). The V gene lost 5 bases and the J gene lost 6 bases, with 16 bases spanning the gap. CDR3 length: 13 amino acids. Germline values: CDR1 GTSNPN, CDR2 SVGIG (reference sequence). The CDR3, as DNA: TGTGCCTGGGGACAGAGCACCAGGGCTGAAGCTTTCTTT. Its translation is CAWGQSTRAEAFF.

This clone has more than one count but fewer than ten. This chain joins TRBV27 and TRBJ2-7; 9 nucleotides line up with TRBD2. V lost 2 bases and J lost 7; bases outside the gene matches: 9. CDR3 length: 15 residues. CDR1 is MNHEY and CDR2 is SMNVEV in the germline V gene (reference sequence). CDR3 sequence (DNA): TGTGCCAGCAGTTTAATGGACAGCGGGAGGAGGGAGCAGTACTTC. Protein product: CASSLMDSGRREQYF.

The rearrangement links TRBV11-3 to TRBJ2-1; 13 bases agree with TRBD2. Germline lookup yields CDR1 SGHNT and CDR2 YENEEA. The CDR3 covers 16 residues. J gave up 4 bases and V 5 bases, and 5 bases lay outside the gene matches. CDR3 protein: CASSQTSGREYNEQFF. DNA of the CDR3: TGTGCCAGCAGCCAAACTAGCGGGAGGGAATACAATGAGCAGTTCTTC.

The gene calls are TRBV27 and TRBJ1-5; no firm D call. The CDR3 contains 12 residues. CDR1 is MNHEY, CDR2 SMNVEV, per germline (reference sequence). V shed 6 bases and J shed 5 bases, with 8 bases lying between them. CDR3 in DNA: TGTGCCAGCAGCCGACTAGATCAGCCCCAGCATTTT. Protein product: CASSRLDQPQHF.

The chain uses TRBV11-2 and TRBJ2-3; D not resolved. V lost 2 bases to trimming and J lost 10 bases, with 13 bases between them. From germline, CDR1 is SGHAT and CDR2 FQNNGV. The CDR3 extends over 13 amino acids. As DNA, the CDR3 is TGTGCCAGCAGCTTATCTGCTCAGACCCCGCAGTATTTT. As protein: CASSLSAQTPQYF.

This chain connects TRBV28 to TRBJ1-5; the D gene is possibly TRBD1 (5 bases). Looked up from germline, CDR1 is MDHEN and CDR2 is SYDVKM. V was trimmed by 2 bases and J by 2 bases, leaving 10 bases between them. This CDR3 region has 15 residues. CDR3 DNA: TGTGCCAGCAGTTTAGTACAGGCAGGCAATCAGCCCCAGCATTTT. Its protein product is CASSLVQAGNQPQHF.

The chain links TRBV4-1 to TRBJ2-3; D is possibly TRBD2 (6 bases). Trimming stripped 4 bases from V and 3 bases from J, with 20 bases between. The germline V gene encodes CDR1 MGHRA and CDR2 YSYEKL. CDR3 length: 17 residues. CDR3 bases: TGCGCCAGCAGCCTTCGTTCGCCTGGGGAGGTGACAGATACGCAGTATTTT. Its protein is CASSLRSPGEVTDTQYF.

The chain combines TRBV15 with TRBJ2-1; 9 bases align to TRBD2. This CDR3 has 18 residues. Trimming at V came to 1 base and at J to 7 bases, leaving 14 bases not matched to a gene. From germline, CDR1 is LNHNV and CDR2 YYDKDF (reference sequence). CDR3 nucleotides: TGTGCCACCAGCAGAGCCGAATGGGGTAGCGGGAGAGGTAATGAGCAGTTCTTC. Translated: CATSRAEWGSGRGNEQFF.

This clone has more than one count but fewer than ten. The chain is built from TRBV6-1 and TRBJ2-3; D is undetermined. The V gene lost 1 base and the J gene lost 1 base, with 12 bases spanning the gap. The CDR3 is made up of 16 amino acids. From germline, CDR1 is MNHNS and CDR2 SASEGT. The DNA of the CDR3 is TGTGCCAGCAGTGAAGGAGTAGCTGTGGGCACAGATACGCAGTATTTT. Translation gives CASSEGVAVGTDTQYF.